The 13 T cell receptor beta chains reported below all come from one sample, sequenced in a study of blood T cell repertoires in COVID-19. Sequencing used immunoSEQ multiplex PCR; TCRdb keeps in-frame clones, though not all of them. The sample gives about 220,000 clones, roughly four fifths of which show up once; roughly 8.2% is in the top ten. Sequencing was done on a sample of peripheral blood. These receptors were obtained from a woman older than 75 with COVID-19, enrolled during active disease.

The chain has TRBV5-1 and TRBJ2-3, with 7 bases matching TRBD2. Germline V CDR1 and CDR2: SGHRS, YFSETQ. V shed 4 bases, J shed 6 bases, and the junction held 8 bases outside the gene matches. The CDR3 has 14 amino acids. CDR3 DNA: TGCGCCAGCAGCCCCGGACTAGGCGGCGATACGCAGTATTTT. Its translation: CASSPGLGGDTQYF.

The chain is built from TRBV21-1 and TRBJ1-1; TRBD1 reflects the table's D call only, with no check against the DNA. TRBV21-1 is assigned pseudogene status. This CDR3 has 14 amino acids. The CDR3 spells CASTWTESNPEAFF. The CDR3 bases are TGTGCCAGCACCTGGACAGAAAGCAATCCTGAAGCTTTCTTT.

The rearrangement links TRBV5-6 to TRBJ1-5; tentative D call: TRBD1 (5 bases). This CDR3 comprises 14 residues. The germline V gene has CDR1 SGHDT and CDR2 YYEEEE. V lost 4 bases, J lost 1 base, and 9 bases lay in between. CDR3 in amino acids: CASSGGESNQPQHF. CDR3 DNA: TGTGCCAGCAGCGGAGGGGAGAGCAATCAGCCCCAGCATTTT.

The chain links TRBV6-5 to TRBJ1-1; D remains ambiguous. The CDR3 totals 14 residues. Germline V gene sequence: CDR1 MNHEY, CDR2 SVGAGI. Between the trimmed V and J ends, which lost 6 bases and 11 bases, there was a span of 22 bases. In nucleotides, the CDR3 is TGTGCCAGCAGCGCACAGTCGAGCCCCCCGGGGGCTTTCTTT. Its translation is CASSAQSSPPGAFF.

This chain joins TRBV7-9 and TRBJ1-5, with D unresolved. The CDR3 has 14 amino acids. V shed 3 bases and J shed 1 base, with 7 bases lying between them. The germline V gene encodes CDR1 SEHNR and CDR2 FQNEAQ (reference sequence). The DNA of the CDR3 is TGTGCCAGCAGCTTTCGAGGGAGCAATCAGCCCCAGCATTTT. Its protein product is CASSFRGSNQPQHF.

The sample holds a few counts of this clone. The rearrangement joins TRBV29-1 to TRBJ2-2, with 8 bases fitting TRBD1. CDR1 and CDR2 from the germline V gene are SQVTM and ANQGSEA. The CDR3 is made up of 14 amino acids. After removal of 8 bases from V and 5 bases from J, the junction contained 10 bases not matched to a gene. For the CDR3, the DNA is TGCAGCATCATTAGGACAGGGAATACCGGGGAGCTGTTTTTT. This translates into CSIIRTGNTGELFF.

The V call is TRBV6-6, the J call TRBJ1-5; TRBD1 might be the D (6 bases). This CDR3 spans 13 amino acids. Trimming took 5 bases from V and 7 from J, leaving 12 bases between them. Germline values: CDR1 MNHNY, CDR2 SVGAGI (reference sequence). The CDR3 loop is CASSLQGGQPQHF. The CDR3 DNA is TGTGCCAGCAGTCTACAGGGTGGGCAGCCCCAGCATTTT.

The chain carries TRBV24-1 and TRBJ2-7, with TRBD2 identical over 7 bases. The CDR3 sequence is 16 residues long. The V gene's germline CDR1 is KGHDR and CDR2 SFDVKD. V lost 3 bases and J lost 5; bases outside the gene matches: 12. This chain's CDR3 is CATSDSRTSTGHEQYF. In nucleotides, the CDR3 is TGTGCCACCAGTGATAGCCGGACTAGTACGGGGCACGAGCAGTACTTC.

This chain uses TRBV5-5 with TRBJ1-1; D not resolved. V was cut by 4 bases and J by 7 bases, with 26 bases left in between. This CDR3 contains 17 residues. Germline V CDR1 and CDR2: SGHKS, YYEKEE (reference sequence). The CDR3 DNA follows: TGTGCCAGCAGCGTGAAATCTTCTACAGTGAGCATCCTTGAAGCTTTCTTT. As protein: CASSVKSSTVSILEAFF.

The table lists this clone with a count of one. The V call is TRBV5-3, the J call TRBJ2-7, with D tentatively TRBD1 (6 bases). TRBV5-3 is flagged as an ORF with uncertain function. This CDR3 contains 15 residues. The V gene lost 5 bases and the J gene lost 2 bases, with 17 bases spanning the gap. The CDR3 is CARRDPTGLTYEQYF. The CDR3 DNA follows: TGTGCCAGAAGGGACCCAACAGGGTTGACCTACGAGCAGTACTTC.

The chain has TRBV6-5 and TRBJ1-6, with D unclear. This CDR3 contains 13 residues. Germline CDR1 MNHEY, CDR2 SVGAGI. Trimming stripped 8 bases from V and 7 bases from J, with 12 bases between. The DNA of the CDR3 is TGTGCCAGCGCACGCCGGGAAAATTCACCCCTCCACTTT. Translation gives CASARRENSPLHF.

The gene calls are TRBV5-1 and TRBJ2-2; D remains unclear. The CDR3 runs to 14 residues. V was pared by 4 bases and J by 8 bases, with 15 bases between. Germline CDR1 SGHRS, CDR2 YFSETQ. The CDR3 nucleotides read TGCGCCAGCAGCCCTACAGCTATCGGTGGGGAGCTGTTTTTT. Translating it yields CASSPTAIGGELFF.

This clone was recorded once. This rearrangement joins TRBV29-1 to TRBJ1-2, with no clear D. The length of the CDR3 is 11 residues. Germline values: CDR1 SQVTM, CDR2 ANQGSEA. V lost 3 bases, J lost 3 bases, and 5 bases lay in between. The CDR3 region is CSVDRYYGYTF. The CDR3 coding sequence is TGCAGCGTTGACCGGTACTATGGCTACACCTTC.